The clone carrying this T cell receptor (beta chain) was picked up one time. Its antigen is unidentified. Sequencing used immunoSEQ multiplex PCR; TCRdb keeps in-frame clones, though not all of them. Of 120,000 or so clones in the sample, about 88% were seen once. This specimen comes from a study of PD-1 blockade in mismatch repair-deficient tumors. About the research overall: Patients had 12 mismatch repair-deficient cancer types, all previously treated and progressing.

General observations from the study: Tumor-resident clones, often undetectable pretreatment in blood, expanded then contracted after pembrolizumab.

Mismatch repair deficiency was confirmed in all patients, by PCR or immunohistochemistry. TCR sequencing covered a few patients who responded to pembrolizumab. V shed 4 bases and J 3 bases; nucleotides not matched to a gene: 5. CDR1 and CDR2 from the germline V gene are SGHNT and YENEEA. The CDR3 runs to 16 residues. The gene calls are TRBV11-3 and TRBJ2-3; 12 bases are a match to TRBD2. The sequencing here drew on peripheral blood, taken 44 weeks after starting pembrolizumab. The source is an adult with mismatch repair-deficient cancer. The CDR3 region has the DNA TGTGCCAGCAGCTCTCTAGCGGGAGGGCCGACAGATACGCAGTATTTT. This codes for CASSSLAGGPTDTQYF.